These 26 T cell receptor beta chains were all obtained from the same sample, sequenced in a study of T cell responses to AZD1222 COVID-19 vaccine (dated by TCRdb to 2020 to 2022). The label giving this sample's time point can be read as: baseline before first vaccination. Library generation was performed with the immunoSEQ multiplex PCR assay. As stored in TCRdb, this immuneACCESS dataset retains in-frame rearrangements with V and J assigned. A fraction of the clones does not appear; measured against another copy, unresolved V genes explain less than half of the discrepancy, and the remainder lacks a known reason. Across this sample there are about 62,000 clones, with roughly 80% seen only once. The ten largest clonotypes hold over 12% of the sample. This specimen was peripheral blood, taken on day 0 of AZD1222 vaccination. Receptors originate from an adult in good health.

The rearrangement links TRBV29-1 to TRBJ2-3; TRBD2 matches at 12 bases. V was pared by 3 bases and J by 1 base, with 5 bases of the junction left unmatched. Germline-derived CDR1 and CDR2 are SQVTM and ANQGSEA. The CDR3 is made up of 16 amino acids. CDR3 coding DNA: TGCAGCGTTGATGGGACTAGCGGGCAGGGCACAGATACGCAGTATTTT. It codes for CSVDGTSGQGTDTQYF.

The V and J genes are TRBV7-9 and TRBJ2-3, with D perhaps given as TRBD1 or TRBD2 (5 bases each). The CDR3 runs to 11 residues. Germline V gene lookup returns CDR1 SEHNR and CDR2 FQNEAQ (reference sequence). V was cut by 6 bases and J by 4 bases, with 5 bases left in between. CDR3 loop: CASRGADTQYF. DNA of the CDR3: TGTGCCAGCAGGGGGGCAGATACGCAGTATTTT.

This sequence joins TRBV29-1 and TRBJ1-2, with a possible D match to TRBD1 (6 bases). The CDR3 totals 13 residues. Germline V gene sequence: CDR1 SQVTM, CDR2 ANQGSEA. The V and J ends lost 4 bases and 8 bases respectively, with 17 bases between them. For the CDR3, the DNA is TGCAGCGTTGGAGAGGTAGGGGGGTCCGGCTACACCTTC. Residues: CSVGEVGGSGYTF. Full variable domain (remainder filled in from reference TRBV29-1 and TRBJ1-2): SAVISQKPSRDICQRGTSLTIQCQVDSQVTMMFWYRQQPGQSLTLIATANQGSEATYESGFVIDKFPISRPNLTFSTLTVSNMSPEDSSIYLCSVGEVGGSGYTFGSGTRLTVV.

J is TRBJ2-7 and V is TRBV5-1; 7 nucleotides align to TRBD2. Trimming cost V 1 base and J 3 bases; bases outside gene matches: 4. The CDR3 is 14 amino acids. Germline loops: CDR1 SGHRS, CDR2 YFSETQ. The CDR3 reads CASSLPGGGYEQYF. CDR3 nucleotide sequence: TGCGCCAGCAGCTTGCCGGGGGGAGGCTACGAGCAGTACTTC.

This clone was detected a few times. The V and J genes are TRBV2 and TRBJ1-4; D is undetermined. This CDR3 has 15 residues. From germline, CDR1 is SNHLY and CDR2 FYNNEI. With 7 bases removed from V and 0 bases from J, the gap between germline ends came to 12 bases. The CDR3 DNA is TGTGCCAGCAAGAAAGATGGTGCAACTAATGAAAAACTGTTTTTT. This encodes CASKKDGATNEKLFF.

CDR3 sequence: CASSTQGARETQYF. The CDR3 DNA sequence: TGTGCCAGTAGTACCCAGGGGGCTCGAGAGACCCAGTACTTC. This rearrangement joins TRBV19 to TRBJ2-5; 8 nucleotides align to TRBD1. Trimming at V came to 4 bases and at J to 4 bases, leaving 5 bases not matched to a gene. The germline V gene has CDR1 LNHDA and CDR2 SQIVND (reference sequence). The CDR3 is 14 amino acids.

The chain links TRBV19 to TRBJ2-7, with TRBD1 matching 10 bases. Trimming took 6 bases from V and 2 from J; bases not matched to a gene: 7. Germline values: CDR1 LNHDA, CDR2 SQIVND (reference sequence). The CDR3 runs to 15 residues. The CDR3, as DNA: TGTGCCAGTAGCTATGGGACAGGGGACACCTACGAGCAGTACTTC. It is translated as CASSYGTGDTYEQYF.

This clone was seen more than once but under ten times. CDR3 coding DNA: TGTGCCAGCAGCTTGGAGCTAGATACGCAGTATTTT. Translation: CASSLELDTQYF. The V call is TRBV5-4, the J call TRBJ2-3; D gene unclear. The CDR3 extends over 12 amino acids. V lost 0 bases and J lost 5, with 4 bases in between. Germline V CDR1 and CDR2: SGHNT, YYREEE (reference sequence).

The chain has TRBV28 and TRBJ1-6; TRBD1 matches 8 bases. The CDR3 is made up of 16 amino acids. Germline lookup yields CDR1 MDHEN and CDR2 SYDVKM. The V and J ends lost 2 bases and 10 bases, in that order; junction bases with no gene match: 10. CDR3 nucleotide sequence: TGTGCCAGCAGTTTACCCATGACAGGGGCAAGCTCACCCCTCCACTTT. It specifies CASSLPMTGASSPLHF.

V is TRBV21-1 and J is TRBJ2-2. TRBV21-1 represents a pseudogene. This CDR3 is 15 amino acids long. The CDR3 region is CASSKVGARGGELFF. CDR3 nucleotides: TGTGCCAGCAGCAAAGTGGGGGCGCGGGGCGGGGAGCTGTTTTTT.

The genes are TRBV27 and TRBJ2-1; no definite D call. CDR1 and CDR2 (germline): MNHEY, SMNVEV (reference sequence). V lost 3 bases, J lost 5 bases, and 8 bases lay in between. The CDR3 extends over 13 amino acids. CDR3 nucleotide sequence: TGTGCCAGCAGTTTCGGTCCCCACAATGAGCAGTTCTTC. Protein: CASSFGPHNEQFF.

The chain is built from TRBV6-5 and TRBJ1-1; 7 bases map to TRBD1. Germline CDR1 and CDR2: MNHEY and SVGAGI. Trimming cost V 0 bases and J 6 bases; bases outside gene matches: 4. CDR3 size: 14 residues. This chain's CDR3 is CASSYSTGKAEAFF. The CDR3 DNA reads TGTGCCAGCAGTTACTCGACAGGGAAGGCTGAAGCTTTCTTT.

V usage is TRBV4-1 and J usage is TRBJ1-1; a weak D match, TRBD1 (5 bases). Looked up from germline, CDR1 is MGHRA and CDR2 is YSYEKL. V gave up 0 bases and J gave up 5 bases, with 10 bases separating them. The CDR3 extends over 14 amino acids. CDR3 in amino acids: CASSQEGGWTEAFF. The CDR3 DNA follows: TGCGCCAGCAGCCAAGAGGGGGGGTGGACTGAAGCTTTCTTT.

This chain links TRBV7-8 with TRBJ2-1, with TRBD2 identical over 9 bases. CDR3 length equals 17 residues. In germline, CDR1 is SGHVS, CDR2 FQNEAQ. V lost 5 bases to trimming and J lost 0 bases; unmatched junction nucleotides: 8. The CDR3 loop reads CASSPGGGGYSYNEQFF. The CDR3 DNA sequence: TGTGCCAGCAGCCCAGGCGGGGGGGGCTACTCCTACAATGAGCAGTTCTTC.

CDR3 bases: TGCGCCAGCAGCCATGACAGGGCGCAGGGCACTGAAGCTTTCTTT. It specifies CASSHDRAQGTEAFF. The chain couples TRBV5-1 to TRBJ1-1; 7 positions agree with TRBD1. V lost 4 bases and J lost 4; bases outside the gene matches: 10. CDR1 is SGHRS, CDR2 YFSETQ, per germline. This CDR3 is built from 15 residues.

The chain couples TRBV11-2 to TRBJ2-5, with no clear D. Trimming removed 2 bases from V and 5 bases from J, with 15 bases in between. Germline V gene lookup returns CDR1 SGHAT and CDR2 FQNNGV. This CDR3 contains 15 residues. The CDR3 DNA reads TGTGCCAGCAGCTTAAGTCAGGTGAATCTGGAGACCCAGTACTTC. Protein product: CASSLSQVNLETQYF.

The chain couples TRBV28 to TRBJ1-2; 7 nucleotides align to TRBD1. This CDR3 contains 15 residues. V gave up 3 bases and J gave up 6 bases; unmatched junction bases: 10. Per germline, CDR1 MDHEN and CDR2 SYDVKM. The CDR3 is CASSFNGRGTHGYTF. The CDR3 DNA is TGTGCCAGCAGTTTTAACGGCAGGGGGACCCATGGCTACACCTTC.

The rearrangement joins TRBV20-1 to TRBJ1-5; D call uncertain. CDR3 length: 16 residues. Germline-derived CDR1 and CDR2 are DFQATT and SNEGSKA (reference sequence). Trimming shortened V by 3 bases and J by 3 bases, and 18 bases separated the two germline ends. CDR3 DNA: TGCAGTGCTAGTCGAGCGGGCAGGCGGGACAATCAGCCCCAGCATTTT. As protein: CSASRAGRRDNQPQHF.

The chain links TRBV10-3 to TRBJ2-7; 8 nucleotides align to TRBD1. V lost 6 bases and J lost 3; bases outside the gene matches: 7. The CDR3 is made up of 14 amino acids. Looked up from germline, CDR1 is ENHRY and CDR2 is SYGVKD. The chain's CDR3 is CAIRMRQGIYEQYF. In DNA form, the CDR3 reads TGTGCCATCAGAATGCGACAGGGGATCTACGAGCAGTACTTC.

This chain connects TRBV9 to TRBJ2-3; 11 bases are a match to TRBD2. This CDR3 comprises 18 residues. Germline CDR1 reads SGDLS; CDR2 reads YYNGEE. The J segment lost 0 bases and the V segment lost 2 bases, leaving 8 bases of the junction unmatched. The CDR3, as DNA: TGTGCCAGCAGCGTTAGGGGACTAGCGGATTCTAGCACAGATACGCAGTATTTT. Translating it yields CASSVRGLADSSTDTQYF.

CDR3 residues: CATSGVANTEAFF. The CDR3 nucleotides read TGTGCCACCAGTGGAGTAGCGAACACTGAAGCTTTCTTT. V is TRBV24-1 and J is TRBJ1-1; D not certain. CDR1 and CDR2 (germline): KGHDR, SFDVKD. This CDR3 is built from 13 residues. V was clipped by 5 bases and J by 1 base, with 7 bases between them.

V is TRBV11-3 and J is TRBJ1-1; 8 bases are shared with TRBD1. This CDR3 is built from 16 residues. V gave up 5 bases and J gave up 4 bases; unmatched junction bases: 12. The germline V gene has CDR1 SGHNT and CDR2 YENEEA. CDR3: CASSPGTGPGGTEAFF. The CDR3 DNA reads as TGTGCCAGCAGCCCCGGGACAGGACCCGGGGGCACTGAAGCTTTCTTT.

The chain recombines TRBV27 with TRBJ1-2, with D uncertain. This CDR3 has 14 amino acids. V was shortened by 3 bases and J by 2 bases, with 10 bases between the two germline ends. Germline CDR1 and CDR2: MNHEY and SMNVEV (reference sequence). The CDR3 DNA follows: TGTGCCAGCAGTTTTGGACGGGAAAACTATGGCTACACCTTC. It is translated as CASSFGRENYGYTF.

The genes are TRBV7-8 and TRBJ2-2; D not resolved. Between the trimmed V and J ends, which lost 0 bases and 2 bases, there was a span of 10 bases. Germline CDR1 is SGHVS and CDR2 is FQNEAQ. The CDR3 consists of 16 residues. DNA for the CDR3: TGTGCCAGCAGCTTAGCCTTTACGCTTAACACCGGGGAGCTGTTTTTT. Its translation: CASSLAFTLNTGELFF.

The V and J genes are TRBV7-3 and TRBJ2-1, with a possible D match to TRBD1 (6 bases). The CDR3 loop spans 14 amino acids. Germline V gene sequence: CDR1 SGHTA, CDR2 FQGTGA. With 5 bases removed from V and 8 bases from J, the gap between germline ends came to 16 bases. The CDR3: CASSPTGTLYEQFF. CDR3 DNA: TGTGCCAGCAGCCCGACCGGGACATTGTATGAGCAGTTCTTC.

V gene TRBV7-8 combines with J gene TRBJ2-1, with TRBD1 matching 8 bases. The CDR3 covers 15 residues. Germline V gives CDR1 SGHVS, CDR2 FQNEAQ. Trimming cost V 2 bases and J 6 bases; bases outside gene matches: 6. The CDR3 DNA follows: TGTGCCAGCAGCTTACAGGGGGCAAAGAGCAATGAGCAGTTCTTC. Its translation is CASSLQGAKSNEQFF.